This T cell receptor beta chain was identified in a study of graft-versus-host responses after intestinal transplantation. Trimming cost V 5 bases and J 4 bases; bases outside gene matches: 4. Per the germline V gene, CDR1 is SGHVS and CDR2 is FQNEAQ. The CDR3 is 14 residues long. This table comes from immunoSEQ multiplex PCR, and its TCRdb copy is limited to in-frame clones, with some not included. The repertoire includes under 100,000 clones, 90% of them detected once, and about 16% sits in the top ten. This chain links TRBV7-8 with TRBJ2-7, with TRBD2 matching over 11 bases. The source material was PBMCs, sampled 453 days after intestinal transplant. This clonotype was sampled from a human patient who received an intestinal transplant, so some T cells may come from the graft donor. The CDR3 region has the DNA TGTGCCAGCAGCCCACTAGCGGGGGATTACGAGCAGTACTTC. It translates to CASSPLAGDYEQYF. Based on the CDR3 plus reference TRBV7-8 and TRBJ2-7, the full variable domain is GAGVSQSPRYKVAKRGQDVALRCDPISGHVSLFWYQQALGQGPEFLTYFQNEAQLDKSGLPSDRFFAERPEGSVSTLKIQRTQQEDSAVYLCASSPLAGDYEQYFGPGTRLTVT.